The 13 T cell receptor beta chains listed next were all sequenced from one sample in a study of blood T cell repertoires in COVID-19. This table comes from immunoSEQ multiplex PCR, and its TCRdb copy is limited to in-frame clones, with some not included. The table includes about 100,000 clones, roughly 85% detected once. Sequenced: peripheral blood. The receptors originated from a man in his 70s with active or convalescent COVID-19.

The J gene is TRBJ2-7, the V gene TRBV5-4, with 9 bases that match TRBD1. Germline lookup yields CDR1 SGHNT and CDR2 YYREEE (reference sequence). Unmatched junction bases numbered 12, after V lost 5 bases and J lost 6 bases. The length of the CDR3 is 15 residues. CDR3 loop: CASSLGTGISGEQYF. In DNA form, the CDR3 reads TGTGCCAGCAGTTTAGGGACAGGGATAAGCGGCGAGCAGTACTTC.

The chain employs TRBV7-2 and TRBJ2-5; 13 positions agree with TRBD2. The CDR3 is made up of 17 amino acids. V trimming: 5 bases; J trimming: 5 bases; junction bases outside the gene matches: 11. The germline gives CDR1 SGHTA, CDR2 FQGNSA. In DNA, the CDR3 is TGTGCCAGCAGCCCGGGAGTTGGACTAGCGGGAGCGGAGACCCAGTACTTC. This encodes CASSPGVGLAGAETQYF.

The V call is TRBV7-6, the J call TRBJ2-3; 7 nucleotides agree with TRBD2. The CDR3 is 16 amino acids. The germline V gene has CDR1 SGHVS and CDR2 FNYEAQ. Trimming removed 4 bases from V and 6 bases from J; junction bases left unmatched: 13. CDR3 sequence: CASSSITSAVADTQYF. The DNA for the CDR3 is TGTGCCAGCAGCTCTATTACTAGCGCGGTGGCGGATACGCAGTATTTT.

This clone was recorded only once. This chain uses TRBV4-2 with TRBJ2-2; TRBD2 is a possible D gene (5 bases). CDR1 is LGHNA, CDR2 YNFKEQ, per germline. This CDR3 has 18 amino acids. V was trimmed by 0 bases and J by 6 bases, leaving 20 bases between them. In nucleotides, the CDR3 is TGTGCCAGCAGCCAAGATTTCGGAGGAGAACAAAAGGCCGGGGAGCTGTTTTTT. Amino acids: CASSQDFGGEQKAGELFF.

CDR3 DNA: TGTGCCAGCAGCTCTACCTCCCGACTAGCGGGAGAGGGTGAGCAGTTCTTC. This translates into CASSSTSRLAGEGEQFF. This sequence joins TRBV7-3 and TRBJ2-1, with 12 bases fitting TRBD2. Trimming cost V 4 bases and J 9 bases; bases outside gene matches: 13. Germline assignment: CDR1 SGHTA and CDR2 FQGTGA. The length of the CDR3 is 17 residues.

This clone showed up just once. The CDR3 sequence is CASSPGGSDFFNEQFF. The CDR3 DNA reads TGCGCCAGCAGCCCCGGAGGGTCGGACTTCTTCAATGAGCAGTTCTTC. V gene TRBV4-3 combines with J gene TRBJ2-1; D is perhaps TRBD2 (6 bases). The germline CDR1 and CDR2 sequences are LGHNA and YSLEER. The CDR3 totals 16 residues. V shed 4 bases and J shed 6 bases, with 19 bases lying between them.

The chain carries TRBV5-6 and TRBJ1-5; maybe TRBD1 (5 bases). This CDR3 spans 15 amino acids. Germline-derived CDR1 and CDR2 are SGHDT and YYEEEE. The V end lost 0 bases, the J end lost 7 bases, and 14 bases lay between the germline ends. The CDR3 sequence: CASSLGAGVWQPQHF. DNA of the CDR3: TGTGCCAGCAGCTTGGGGGCGGGGGTATGGCAGCCCCAGCATTTT.

CDR3 region: CASSSLTASSGANVLTF. Here the CDR3 DNA reads TGCGCCAGCAGCTCCCTGACAGCGAGCTCTGGGGCCAACGTCCTGACTTTC. The rearrangement links TRBV5-1 to TRBJ2-6; weak D call: TRBD1 (5 bases). V shed 3 bases and J shed 0 bases, with 13 bases lying between them. From germline, CDR1 is SGHRS and CDR2 YFSETQ. The CDR3 extends over 17 amino acids.

The chain recombines TRBV5-6 with TRBJ2-1; 7 bases align to TRBD2. Germline V lookup: CDR1 SGHDT, CDR2 YYEEEE. V lost 2 bases and J lost 1; bases outside the gene matches: 6. This CDR3 region has 16 residues. The DNA of the CDR3 is TGTGCCAGCAGCTTTGGCGCGGGGGATTCCTACAATGAGCAGTTCTTC. This codes for CASSFGAGDSYNEQFF.

The J gene is TRBJ2-5, the V gene TRBV7-3; unclear D gene. In germline, CDR1 is SGHTA, CDR2 FQGTGA. The length of the CDR3 is 14 residues. The V end was cut by 5 bases, the J end by 3 bases, with 13 bases between. CDR3 amino acids: CASSQGGPEETQYF. Here the CDR3 DNA reads TGTGCCAGCAGCCAAGGTGGGCCGGAAGAGACCCAGTACTTC.

V is TRBV19 and J is TRBJ2-3; D is unclear. The germline gives CDR1 LNHDA, CDR2 SQIVND (reference sequence). Trimming shortened V by 0 bases and J by 4 bases, and 11 bases separated the two germline ends. This CDR3 is 15 amino acids long. CDR3 nucleotides: TGTGCCAGTAGTATAGATCGGGTTGGGTCAGATACGCAGTATTTT. Amino acid sequence: CASSIDRVGSDTQYF.

This clone was seen at least ten times. V is TRBV25-1 and J is TRBJ1-4; D is unclear. Trimming left V 3 bases short and J 0 bases short, with 5 bases between. CDR3 length: 14 residues. Germline V gene sequence: CDR1 MGHDK, CDR2 SYGVNS. The DNA for the CDR3 is TGTGCCAGCAGTGAGGCACCAACTAATGAAAAACTGTTTTTT. Translating gives CASSEAPTNEKLFF.

V gene TRBV6-4 combines with J gene TRBJ1-5, with a tentative D call TRBD1 (6 bases). The CDR3 runs to 17 residues. Trimming shortened V by 3 bases and J by 0 bases, and 15 bases separated the two germline ends. From germline, CDR1 is MRHNA and CDR2 SNTAGT. The CDR3 reads CASSDSGQLYSNQPQHF. As DNA, the CDR3 is TGTGCCAGCAGTGATTCTGGACAGCTCTATAGCAATCAGCCCCAGCATTTT.